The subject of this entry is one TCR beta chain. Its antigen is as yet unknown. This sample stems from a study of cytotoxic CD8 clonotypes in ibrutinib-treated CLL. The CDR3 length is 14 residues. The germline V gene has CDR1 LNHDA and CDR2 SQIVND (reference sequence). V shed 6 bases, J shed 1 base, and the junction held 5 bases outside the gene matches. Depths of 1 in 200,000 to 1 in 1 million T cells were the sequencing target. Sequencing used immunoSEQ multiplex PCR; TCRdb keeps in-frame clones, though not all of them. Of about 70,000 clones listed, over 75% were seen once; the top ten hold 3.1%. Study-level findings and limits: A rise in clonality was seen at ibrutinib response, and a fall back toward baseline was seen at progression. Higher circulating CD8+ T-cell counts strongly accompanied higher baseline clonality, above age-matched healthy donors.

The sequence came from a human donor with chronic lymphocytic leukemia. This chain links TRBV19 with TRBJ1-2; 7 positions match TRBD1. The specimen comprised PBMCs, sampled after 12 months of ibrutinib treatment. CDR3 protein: CASSGQAINYGYTF. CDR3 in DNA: TGTGCCAGTAGCGGACAGGCCATTAACTATGGCTACACCTTC.